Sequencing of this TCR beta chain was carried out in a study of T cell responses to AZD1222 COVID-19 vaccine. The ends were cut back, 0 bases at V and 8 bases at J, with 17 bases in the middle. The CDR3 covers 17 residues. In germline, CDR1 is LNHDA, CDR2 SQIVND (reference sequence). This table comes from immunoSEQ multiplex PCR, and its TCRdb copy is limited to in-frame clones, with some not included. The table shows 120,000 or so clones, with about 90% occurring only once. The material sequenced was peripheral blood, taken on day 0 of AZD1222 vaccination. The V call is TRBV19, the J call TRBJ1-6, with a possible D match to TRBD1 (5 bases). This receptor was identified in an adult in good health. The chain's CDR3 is CASSIDMGGAGDSPLHF. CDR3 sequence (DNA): TGTGCCAGTAGTATAGATATGGGAGGGGCCGGCGATTCACCCCTCCACTTT.